A selection of T cell receptor beta chains follows, all from one sample in a study of cytomegalovirus exposure and HLA in healthy donors. Sequenced by immunoSEQ multiplex PCR; TCRdb stores in-frame clones only, minus some. The sample gives over 150,000 clones, around 80% of which show up once; about 2.2% is in the top ten. Sequenced input: PBMCs. The receptor set was obtained from a woman in her twenties or thirties in good health and CMV-seronegative. The CDR3 runs from the conserved cysteine through the conserved F or W. A D gene is named only where the DNA matches it firmly. Only some rows state a clone size, as once, few, many or a class for expanded clones.

J: TRBJ2-7
V: TRBV28
D: -
size: -
CDR3: CASSLVAREQYF
DNA: TGTGCCAGCAGTTTAGTAGCTCGCGAGCAGTACTTC

J: TRBJ2-6
V: TRBV5-1
D: -
size: -
CDR3: CASSAGISGANVLTF
DNA: TGCGCCAGCAGCGCGGGTATCTCTGGGGCCAACGTCCTGACTTTC

J: TRBJ1-4
V: TRBV29-1
D: -
size: -
CDR3: CSVERGPSEKLFF
DNA: TGCAGCGTTGAAAGAGGGCCGAGTGAAAAACTGTTTTTT

J: TRBJ1-1
V: TRBV19
D: -
size: few
CDR3: CASSRADSDTEAFF
DNA: TGTGCCAGTAGTAGGGCCGACAGTGACACTGAAGCTTTCTTT

J: TRBJ2-2
V: TRBV5-6
D: TRBD1
size: few
CDR3: CASSPLDRENTGELFF
DNA: TGTGCCAGCAGCCCTCTGGACAGGGAGAACACCGGGGAGCTGTTTTTT

J: TRBJ2-1
V: TRBV18
D: TRBD2
size: -
CDR3: CASSQGTSGRRWNEQFF
DNA: TGTGCCAGCTCTCAGGGGACTAGCGGGAGAAGGTGGAATGAGCAGTTCTTC

J: TRBJ1-2
V: TRBV7-9
D: TRBD1
size: -
CDR3: CSSSHGPVAGGNYGYTF
DNA: TGTTCCAGCAGCCACGGGCCAGTGGCAGGGGGCAACTATGGCTACACCTTC

J: TRBJ2-3
V: TRBV5-1
D: TRBD1
size: -
CDR3: CASRGQGEWDTQYF
DNA: TGCGCCAGCAGGGGACAGGGTGAATGGGATACGCAGTATTTT

J: TRBJ2-7
V: TRBV19
D: -
size: -
CDR3: CASSKPGGISYEQYF
DNA: TGTGCCAGTTCCAAACCAGGGGGGATTTCCTACGAGCAGTACTTC

J: TRBJ1-4
V: TRBV5-1
D: TRBD1
size: -
CDR3: CASSLGSTGDEKLFF
DNA: TGCGCCAGCAGCTTGGGATCGACAGGGGATGAAAAACTGTTTTTT

J: TRBJ1-2
V: TRBV6-5
D: TRBD1
size: few
CDR3: CASSTDRGISYGYTF
DNA: TGTGCCAGCAGTACCGACAGGGGGATATCCTATGGCTACACCTTC

J: TRBJ2-1
V: TRBV4-1
D: -
size: -
CDR3: CASSAEGFHNEQFF
DNA: TGCGCCAGCAGCGCGGAGGGTTTCCACAATGAGCAGTTCTTC

J: TRBJ1-2
V: TRBV4-3
D: TRBD1
size: -
CDR3: CASSHGTGLSINYGYTF
DNA: TGCGCCAGCAGCCATGGGACAGGGCTCTCTATTAACTATGGCTACACCTTC

J: TRBJ2-3
V: TRBV4-3
D: -
size: once
CDR3: CASSQEGGGSGADTQYF
DNA: TGCGCCAGCAGCCAAGAAGGAGGGGGGAGCGGGGCAGATACGCAGTATTTT

J: TRBJ2-6
V: TRBV21-1
D: -
size: -
CDR3: CASSNTAGILATLSGANVLTF
DNA: TGTGCCAGCAGCAACACGGCAGGCATACTAGCTACCCTCTCTGGGGCCAACGTCCTGACTTTC

J: TRBJ2-5
V: TRBV5-1
D: TRBD1
size: -
CDR3: CASSSRDRTVQETQYF
DNA: TGCGCCAGCAGCTCCCGGGACAGGACAGTCCAAGAGACCCAGTACTTC

J: TRBJ2-1
V: TRBV7-6
D: -
size: -
CDR3: CASSLSVSSYNEQFF
DNA: TGTGCCAGCAGCTTGAGCGTAAGCTCCTACAATGAGCAGTTCTTC

J: TRBJ2-3
V: TRBV2
D: TRBD2
size: -
CDR3: CASGRDFSGGEADTQYF
DNA: TGTGCCAGCGGAAGAGACTTTAGCGGGGGGGAAGCAGATACGCAGTATTTT

J: TRBJ2-5
V: TRBV5-1
D: TRBD2
size: -
CDR3: CASSWGLAGARETQYF
DNA: TGCGCCAGCAGCTGGGGACTAGCGGGAGCGCGGGAGACCCAGTACTTC

J: TRBJ2-1
V: TRBV18
D: TRBD2
size: -
CDR3: CASSAPSAIAGGHYNEQFF
DNA: TGTGCCAGCTCAGCGCCATCCGCTATAGCGGGGGGCCACTACAATGAGCAGTTCTTC

J: TRBJ2-7
V: TRBV11-2
D: TRBD2
size: -
CDR3: CASSLGAGSGPFVEQYF
DNA: TGTGCCAGCAGCTTAGGGGCGGGTAGCGGGCCCTTTGTCGAGCAGTACTTC

J: TRBJ1-2
V: TRBV5-6
D: -
size: few
CDR3: CASSFGQIYGYTF
DNA: TGTGCCAGCAGCTTCGGACAGATCTATGGCTACACCTTC

J: TRBJ2-2
V: TRBV19
D: -
size: -
CDR3: CASSQGWMTGELFF
DNA: TGTGCCAGTAGTCAGGGGTGGATGACCGGGGAGCTGTTTTTT

J: TRBJ2-3
V: TRBV5-1
D: -
size: -
CDR3: CASSFGGPRTDTQYF
DNA: TGCGCCAGCAGCTTCGGCGGGCCCCGCACAGATACGCAGTATTTT

J: TRBJ2-7
V: TRBV7-2
D: TRBD2
size: -
CDR3: CASSLGLASSYEQYF
DNA: TGTGCCAGCAGCTTGGGACTAGCGAGCTCCTACGAGCAGTACTTC

J: TRBJ2-1
V: TRBV6-5
D: TRBD1
size: -
CDR3: CASSYGDRGYNNEQFF
DNA: TGTGCCAGCAGTTACGGGGACAGGGGTTACAACAATGAGCAGTTCTTC

J: TRBJ2-6
V: TRBV5-6
D: TRBD1
size: once
CDR3: CASSPGQGISGANVLTF
DNA: TGTGCCAGCAGTCCCGGACAGGGAATCTCTGGGGCCAACGTCCTGACTTTC

J: TRBJ2-7
V: TRBV4-1
D: TRBD2
size: -
CDR3: CASSHPGTSVYEQYF
DNA: TGCGCCAGCAGCCATCCCGGGACTAGCGTCTACGAGCAGTACTTC

J: TRBJ2-7
V: TRBV7-2
D: -
size: -
CDR3: CASSFYGTYEQYF
DNA: TGTGCCAGCAGCTTTTACGGTACCTACGAGCAGTACTTC

J: TRBJ1-1
V: TRBV21-1
D: -
size: -
CDR3: CASSKRGGLTEAFF
DNA: TGTGCCAGCAGCAAACGTGGGGGGTTAACTGAAGCTTTCTTT

J: TRBJ2-7
V: TRBV5-4
D: TRBD1
size: -
CDR3: CASSPGQGPSYEQYF
DNA: TGTGCCAGCAGCCCCGGACAGGGGCCCTCCTACGAGCAGTACTTC

J: TRBJ2-3
V: TRBV28
D: TRBD1
size: -
CDR3: CASSSGQSTDTQYF
DNA: TGTGCCAGCAGTTCGGGACAGAGCACAGATACGCAGTATTTT

J: TRBJ2-2
V: TRBV7-3
D: TRBD2
size: -
CDR3: CASSFHTSGTNTGELFF
DNA: TGTGCCAGCAGCTTCCATACTAGCGGGACGAACACCGGGGAGCTGTTTTTT

J: TRBJ1-5
V: TRBV7-9
D: -
size: -
CDR3: CASSLANLREGNQPQHF
DNA: TGTGCCAGCAGCTTAGCAAATCTCAGGGAAGGCAATCAGCCCCAGCATTTT

J: TRBJ2-1
V: TRBV7-8
D: TRBD2
size: -
CDR3: CASGYLAGGYNEQFF
DNA: TGTGCCAGCGGATATTTAGCGGGGGGGTACAATGAGCAGTTCTTC

J: TRBJ2-3
V: TRBV6-1
D: TRBD1
size: -
CDR3: CASLLLATGGSTQYF
DNA: TGTGCCAGCCTCCTATTAGCTACAGGGGGCTCTACGCAGTATTTT

J: TRBJ2-1
V: TRBV9
D: -
size: -
CDR3: CASSAGPGGSSYNEQFF
DNA: TGTGCCAGCAGCGCGGGCCCCGGGGGAAGCTCCTACAATGAGCAGTTCTTC

J: TRBJ2-1
V: TRBV5-1
D: TRBD1
size: -
CDR3: CASSLGTGSYNEQFF
DNA: TGCGCCAGCAGCTTGGGGACAGGGTCCTACAATGAGCAGTTCTTC

J: TRBJ2-3
V: TRBV2
D: TRBD1
size: -
CDR3: CASSSGTGGTDTQYF
DNA: TGTGCCAGCAGCTCCGGGACAGGAGGGACAGATACGCAGTATTTT

J: TRBJ1-1
V: TRBV28
D: TRBD1
size: -
CDR3: CASSWGTGSTEAFF
DNA: TGTGCCAGCAGTTGGGGGACAGGCAGTACTGAAGCTTTCTTT

J: TRBJ2-7
V: TRBV7-8
D: -
size: once
CDR3: CASSLEFLRYDSNRYEQYF
DNA: TGTGCCAGCAGCTTAGAATTCCTTCGATACGACTCCAATCGTTACGAGCAGTACTTC

J: TRBJ2-5
V: TRBV4-1
D: TRBD1
size: -
CDR3: CASGQALGQGVETQYF
DNA: TGCGCCAGCGGCCAGGCTTTGGGACAGGGTGTGGAGACCCAGTACTTC

J: TRBJ2-2
V: TRBV7-6
D: TRBD1
size: -
CDR3: CASSLSTGGRTGELFF
DNA: TGTGCCAGCAGCTTGTCGACAGGGGGTCGGACCGGGGAGCTGTTTTTT